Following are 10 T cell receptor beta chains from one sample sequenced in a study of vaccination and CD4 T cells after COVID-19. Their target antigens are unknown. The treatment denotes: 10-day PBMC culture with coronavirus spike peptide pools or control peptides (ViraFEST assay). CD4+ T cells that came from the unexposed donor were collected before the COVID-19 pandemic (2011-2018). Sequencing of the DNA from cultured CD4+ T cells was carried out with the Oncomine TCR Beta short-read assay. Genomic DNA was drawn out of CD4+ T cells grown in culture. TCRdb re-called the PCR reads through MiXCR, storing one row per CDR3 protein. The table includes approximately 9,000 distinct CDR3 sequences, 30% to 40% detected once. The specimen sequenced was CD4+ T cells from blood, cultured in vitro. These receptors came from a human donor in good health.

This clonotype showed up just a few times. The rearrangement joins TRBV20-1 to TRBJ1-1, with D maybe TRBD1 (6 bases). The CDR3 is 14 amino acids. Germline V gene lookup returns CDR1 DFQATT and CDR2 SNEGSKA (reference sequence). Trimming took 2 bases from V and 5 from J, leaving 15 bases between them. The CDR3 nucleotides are TGCAGTGCTAGACCAAATTTCAGGGGTACTGAAGCTTTCTTT. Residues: CSARPNFRGTEAFF.

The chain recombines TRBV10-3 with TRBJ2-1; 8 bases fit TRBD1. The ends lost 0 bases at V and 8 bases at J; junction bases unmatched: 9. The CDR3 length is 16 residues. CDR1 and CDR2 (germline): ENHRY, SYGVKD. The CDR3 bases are TGTGCCATCAGTGAGTCAGGACAGGGCCTAAGGGATGAGCAGTTCTTC. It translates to CAISESGQGLRDEQFF.

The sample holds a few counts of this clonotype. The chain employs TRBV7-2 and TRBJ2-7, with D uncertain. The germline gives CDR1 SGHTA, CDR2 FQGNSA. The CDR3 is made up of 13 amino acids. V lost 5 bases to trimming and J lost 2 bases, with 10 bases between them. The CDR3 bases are TGTGCCAGCAGCCCCGGTGGGCCCTACGAGCAGTACTTC. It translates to CASSPGGPYEQYF.

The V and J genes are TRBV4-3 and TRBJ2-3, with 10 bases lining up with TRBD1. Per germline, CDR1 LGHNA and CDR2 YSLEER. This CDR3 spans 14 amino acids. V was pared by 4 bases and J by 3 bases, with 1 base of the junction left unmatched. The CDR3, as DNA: TGCGCCAGCAGCCGGGACAGGGGAACAGATACGCAGTATTTT. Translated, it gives CASSRDRGTDTQYF.

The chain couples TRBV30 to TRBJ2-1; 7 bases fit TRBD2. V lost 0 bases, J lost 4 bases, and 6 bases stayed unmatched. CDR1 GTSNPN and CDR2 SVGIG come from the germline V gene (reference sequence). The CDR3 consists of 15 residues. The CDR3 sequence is CAWSVLPSGYNEQFF. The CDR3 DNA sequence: TGTGCCTGGAGTGTCCTGCCTAGCGGTTACAATGAGCAGTTCTTC.

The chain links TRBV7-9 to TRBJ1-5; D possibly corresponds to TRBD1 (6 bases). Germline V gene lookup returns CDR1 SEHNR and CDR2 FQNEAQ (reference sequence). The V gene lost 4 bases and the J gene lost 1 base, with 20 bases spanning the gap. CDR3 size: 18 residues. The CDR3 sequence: CASSSAVGAHGSNQPQHF. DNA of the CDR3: TGTGCCAGCAGCTCCGCCGTGGGGGCACATGGGAGCAATCAGCCCCAGCATTTT.

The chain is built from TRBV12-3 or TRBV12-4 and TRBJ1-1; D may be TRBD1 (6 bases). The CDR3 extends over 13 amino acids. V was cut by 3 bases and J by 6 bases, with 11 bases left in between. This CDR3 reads CASSFGGRPEAFF. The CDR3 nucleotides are TGTGCCAGCAGTTTCGGGGGGCGCCCTGAAGCTTTCTTT.

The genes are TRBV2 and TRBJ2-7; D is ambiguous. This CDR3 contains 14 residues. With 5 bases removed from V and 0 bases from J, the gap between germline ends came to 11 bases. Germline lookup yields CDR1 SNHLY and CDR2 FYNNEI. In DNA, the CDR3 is TGTGCCAGCAGTCCGATTTTAAGCTCCTACGAGCAGTACTTC. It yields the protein CASSPILSSYEQYF.

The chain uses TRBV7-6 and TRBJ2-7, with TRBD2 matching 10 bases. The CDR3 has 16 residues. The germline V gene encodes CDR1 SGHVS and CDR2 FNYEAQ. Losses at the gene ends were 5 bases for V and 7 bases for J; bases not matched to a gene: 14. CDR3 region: CASSPGTSVFPWEQYF. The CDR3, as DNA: TGTGCCAGCAGCCCTGGGACTAGCGTCTTCCCTTGGGAGCAGTACTTC. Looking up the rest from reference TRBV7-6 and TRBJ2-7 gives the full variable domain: GAGVSQSPRYKVTKRGQDVALRCDPISGHVSLYWYRQALGQGPEFLTYFNYEAQQDKSGLPNDRFSAERPEGSISTLTIQRTEQRDSAMYRCASSPGTSVFPWEQYFGPGTRLTVT.

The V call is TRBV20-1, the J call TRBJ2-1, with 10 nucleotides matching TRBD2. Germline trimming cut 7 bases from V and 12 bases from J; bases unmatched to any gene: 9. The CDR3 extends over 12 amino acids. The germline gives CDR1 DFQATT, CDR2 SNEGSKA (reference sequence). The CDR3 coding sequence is TGCAGTGGCACTAGCGGGGTCTCTGGGCAGTTCTTC. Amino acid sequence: CSGTSGVSGQFF.